This entry is about one TCR beta chain. What it recognizes is unknown. These data are taken from a study of neoadjuvant anti-PD-1 for oral cavity cancer. Whole-study context: Nivolumab at 3 mg/kg was mostly given biweekly, three to four doses, pre-surgery. Patients without progression got a fourth dose around day 43.

This CDR3 has 20 amino acids. Germline V gene sequence: CDR1 SGHTA, CDR2 FQGTGA. V shed 1 base, J shed 0 bases, and the junction held 12 bases outside the gene matches. Time point reported: after neoadjuvant nivolumab, at surgical resection. The patients had HPV-negative, locally advanced oral cavity squamous cell carcinoma. Findings and limits, study-wide: TCR analyses covered only a few patients per response group.

Clones were read by immunoSEQ multiplex PCR, and TCRdb kept only the in-frame ones, dropping some. The sample consists of some 9,800 clones, roughly 61% of them appearing once. The clonotype originates from a person between 40 and 79 years old with oral cavity squamous cell carcinoma. The gene calls are TRBV7-3 and TRBJ2-6; TRBD1 matches at 7 bases. The source material was PBMCs, sampled after nivolumab (anti-PD-1) treatment. The CDR3 sequence: CASSLRVLGQPRSGANVLTF. In DNA, the CDR3 is TGTGCCAGCAGCTTAAGGGTTCTGGGACAGCCGCGCTCTGGGGCCAACGTCCTGACTTTC.